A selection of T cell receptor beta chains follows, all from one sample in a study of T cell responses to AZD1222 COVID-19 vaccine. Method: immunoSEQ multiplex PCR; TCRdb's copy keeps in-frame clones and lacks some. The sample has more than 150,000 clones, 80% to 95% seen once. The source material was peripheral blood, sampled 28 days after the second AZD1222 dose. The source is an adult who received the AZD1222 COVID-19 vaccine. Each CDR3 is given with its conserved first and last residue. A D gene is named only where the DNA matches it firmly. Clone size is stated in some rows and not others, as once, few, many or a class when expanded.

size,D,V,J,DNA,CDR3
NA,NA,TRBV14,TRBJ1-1,TGTGCCAGCGGGGACGGGATCATGAACACTGAAGCTTTCTTT,CASGDGIMNTEAFF
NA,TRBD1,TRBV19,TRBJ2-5,TGTGCCAGTAGGGGGACAGGGCAAGAGACCCAGTACTTC,CASRGTGQETQYF
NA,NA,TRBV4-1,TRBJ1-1,TGCGCCAGCAGCCAATACACGGGAGGGGGAGCTTTCTTT,CASSQYTGGGAFF
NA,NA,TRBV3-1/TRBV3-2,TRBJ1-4,TGTGCCAGCAGCCAATCAGGGCCCACTAATGAAAAACTGTTTTTT,CASSQSGPTNEKLFF
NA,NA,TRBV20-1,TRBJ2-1,TGCAGTGCTAGTTCCCAGAAGTACAATGAGCAGTTCTTC,CSASSQKYNEQFF
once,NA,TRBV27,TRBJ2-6,TGTGCCAGCAGTTTAGACGGGGGTCTACTCTTGAATGGGGCCAACGTCCTGACTTTC,CASSLDGGLLLNGANVLTF
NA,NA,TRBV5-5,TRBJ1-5,TGTGCCAGCAGCCCGTCACCCACGGTGGCTAGCAATCAGCCCCAGCATTTT,CASSPSPTVASNQPQHF
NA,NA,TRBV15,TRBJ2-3,TGTGCCACCAGCAGAGATCCTGCAGGGACAGATACGCAGTATTTT,CATSRDPAGTDTQYF
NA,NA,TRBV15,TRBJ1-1,TGTGCCACCAGCAGAGTCAGGGGTCAGAACACTGAAGCTTTCTTT,CATSRVRGQNTEAFF
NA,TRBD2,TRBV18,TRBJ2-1,TGTGCCAGCTCACAAGGGACTAGCGATGAGCAGTTCTTC,CASSQGTSDEQFF
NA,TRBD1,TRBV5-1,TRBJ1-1,TGCGCCAGCAGCTGGACGGGACAGGGGTTGGCTGAAGCTTTCTTT,CASSWTGQGLAEAFF
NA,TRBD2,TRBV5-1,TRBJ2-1,TGCGCCAGCAGCTTGGGTCAGACTAGCGGGAACAATGAGCAGTTCTTC,CASSLGQTSGNNEQFF
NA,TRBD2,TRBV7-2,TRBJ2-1,TGTGCCAGCAGCTTAGCGGGACTAGACTACAATGAGCAGTTCTTC,CASSLAGLDYNEQFF
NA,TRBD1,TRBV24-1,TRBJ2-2,TGTGCCACCAGAGGGACAGGGGGGACCGGGGAGCTGTTTTTT,CATRGTGGTGELFF
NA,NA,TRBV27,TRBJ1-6,TGTGCCAGCAGACATTTCTATGGGGGCTCAGGGGACTCTTATAATTCACCCCTCCACTTT,CASRHFYGGSGDSYNSPLHF
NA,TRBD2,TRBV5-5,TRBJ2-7,TGTGCCAGCAGCATCCTGGGGGATAGCGGGGGAGGGCAGTACTTC,CASSILGDSGGGQYF
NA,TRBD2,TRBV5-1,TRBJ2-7,TGCGCCAGCAGCTCAACTAGCGACGAGCAGTACTTC,CASSSTSDEQYF
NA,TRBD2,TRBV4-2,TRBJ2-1,TGTGCCAGCAGCCCCCTCACTAGCGGCAATTACAATGAGCAGTTCTTC,CASSPLTSGNYNEQFF
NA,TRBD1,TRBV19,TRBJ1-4,TGTGCCAGTAGTCCTCATTCATGGGGACAGGCCCGGCATGAAAAACTGTTTTTT,CASSPHSWGQARHEKLFF
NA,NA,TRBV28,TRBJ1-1,TGTGCCAGCAGCCTCTCCCGGGGGGGGAACACTGAAGCTTTCTTT,CASSLSRGGNTEAFF
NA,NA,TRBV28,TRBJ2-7,TGTGCCAGCAGTTTATCCGATCCCCGGGACGGAGCCTACGAGCAGTACTTC,CASSLSDPRDGAYEQYF
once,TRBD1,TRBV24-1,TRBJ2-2,TGTGCCACCAGGACCGGGACAGATTCGGGCGGGGAGCTGTTTTTT,CATRTGTDSGGELFF
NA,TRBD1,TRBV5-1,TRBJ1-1,TGCGCCAGCAGCATGACCGGGACAGGGGGCATTGAAGCTTTCTTT,CASSMTGTGGIEAFF
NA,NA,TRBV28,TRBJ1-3,TGTGCCAGCACCCCGCCCGGACAGTTTCTTGGCAACACCATATATTTT,CASTPPGQFLGNTIYF
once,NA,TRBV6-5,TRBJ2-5,TGTGCCAGCAGTTACTCGGGCATAACTCAAGAGACCCAGTACTTC,CASSYSGITQETQYF
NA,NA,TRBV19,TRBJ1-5,TGTGCCACCAGAAACCAGGTGAATAGCAATCAGCCCCAGCATTTT,CATRNQVNSNQPQHF
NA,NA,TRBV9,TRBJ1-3,TGTGCCAGCAGCGTACTCACGGGAGTGTCTGCTGGAAACACCATATATTTT,CASSVLTGVSAGNTIYF
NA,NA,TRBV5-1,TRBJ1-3,TGCGCCAGCAGCTTGGACGGTTCTGGAAACACCATATATTTT,CASSLDGSGNTIYF
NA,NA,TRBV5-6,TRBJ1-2,TGTGCCAGCAGCTTTCACTATGGCTACACCTTC,CASSFHYGYTF
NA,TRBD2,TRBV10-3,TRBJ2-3,TGTGCCATCAGTGGCCGGACTAGCGGGAGGATAGATACGCAGTATTTT,CAISGRTSGRIDTQYF
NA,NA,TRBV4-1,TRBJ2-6,TGCGCCAGCAGCCAAGAGTGGGGAGGACGGGCCAACGTCCTGACTTTC,CASSQEWGGRANVLTF
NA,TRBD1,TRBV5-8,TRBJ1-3,TGTGCCAGCAGCCCCGGACAGGTCTCTGGAAACACCATATATTTT,CASSPGQVSGNTIYF
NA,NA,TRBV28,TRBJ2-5,TGTGCCAGCAGACCTCAGGGTCAAGAGACCCAGTACTTC,CASRPQGQETQYF
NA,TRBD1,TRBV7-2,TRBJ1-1,TGTGCCAGCAGCCAGACAGGGGCGGGCACTGAAGCTTTCTTT,CASSQTGAGTEAFF
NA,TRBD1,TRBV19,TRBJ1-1,TGTGCCAGTAGCCTCCAGGGGGGGGGCACTGAAGCTTTCTTT,CASSLQGGGTEAFF
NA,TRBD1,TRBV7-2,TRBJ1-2,TGTGCCAGCAGCTTAGGGGGGACAGGGAGAAACTATGGCTACACCTTC,CASSLGGTGRNYGYTF
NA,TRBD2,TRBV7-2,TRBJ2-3,TGTGCCAGCAGCTTAGCCTCCAGCGGGGGAGGGGATACGCAGTATTTT,CASSLASSGGGDTQYF
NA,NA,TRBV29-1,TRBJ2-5,TGCAGCGTTCAACTAGGGGAGACCCAGTACTTC,CSVQLGETQYF
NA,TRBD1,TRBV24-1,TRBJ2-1,TGTGCCACCAGACGTGGACAGGGGTTGTCAAATGAGCAGTTCTTC,CATRRGQGLSNEQFF
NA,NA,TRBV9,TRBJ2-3,TGTGCCAGCAGCGTAATTGATAGCATCACAGATACGCAGTATTTT,CASSVIDSITDTQYF
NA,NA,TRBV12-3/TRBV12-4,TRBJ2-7,TGTGCCAGCGGTGGCAGCTCCTACGAGCAGTACTTC,CASGGSSYEQYF
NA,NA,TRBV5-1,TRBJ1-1,TGCGCCAGCAGCTTGTCGGGAGGGATCCGGGGCGCTGAAGCTTTCTTT,CASSLSGGIRGAEAFF
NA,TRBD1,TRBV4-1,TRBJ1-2,TGCGCCAGCAGCCAGCAGACAGGGAACTATGGCTACACCTTC,CASSQQTGNYGYTF
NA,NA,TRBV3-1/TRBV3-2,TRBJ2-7,TGTGCCAGCAGCCACCCGGGGCGAGGGAGTCGGGGCATATTGGAGCAGTACTTC,CASSHPGRGSRGILEQYF